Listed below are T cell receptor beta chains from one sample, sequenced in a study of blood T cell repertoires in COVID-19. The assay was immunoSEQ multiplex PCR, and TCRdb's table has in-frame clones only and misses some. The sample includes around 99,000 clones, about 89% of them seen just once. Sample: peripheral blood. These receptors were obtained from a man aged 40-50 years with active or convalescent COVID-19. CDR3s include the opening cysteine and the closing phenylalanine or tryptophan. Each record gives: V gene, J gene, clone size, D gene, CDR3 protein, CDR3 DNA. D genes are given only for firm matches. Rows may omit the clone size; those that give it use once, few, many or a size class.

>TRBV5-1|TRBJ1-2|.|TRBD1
CASSQGMMDYGYTF
TGCGCCAGCTCACAGGGGATGATGGACTATGGCTACACCTTC
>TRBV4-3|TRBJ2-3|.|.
CASSQVVRDTQYF
TGCGCCAGCAGCCAGGTGGTCCGGGATACGCAGTATTTT
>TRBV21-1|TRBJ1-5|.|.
CASSKLRGRGPGNQPQHF
TGTGCCAGCAGCAAATTACGAGGGAGGGGACCCGGCAATCAGCCCCAGCATTTT
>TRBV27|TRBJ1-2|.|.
CASSFFVGAAGGYTF
TGTGCCAGCAGTTTTTTTGTTGGAGCAGCGGGGGGCTACACCTTC
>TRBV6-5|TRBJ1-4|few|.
CASTRGGPGEKLFF
TGTGCCAGCACCCGAGGGGGTCCGGGTGAAAAACTGTTTTTT
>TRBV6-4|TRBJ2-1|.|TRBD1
CASRDRGPEQFF
TGTGCCAGCAGGGACAGGGGGCCAGAGCAGTTCTTC
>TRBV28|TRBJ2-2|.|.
CASFPGAGELFF
TGTGCCAGCTTCCCGGGGGCCGGGGAGCTGTTTTTT
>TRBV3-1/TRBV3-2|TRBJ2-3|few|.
CATSFGSDTQYF
TGTGCCACCTCGTTCGGGTCAGATACGCAGTATTTT
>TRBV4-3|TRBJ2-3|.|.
CASSDSGVGSTDTQYF
TGCGCCAGCAGCGACTCGGGGGTAGGGTCCACAGATACGCAGTATTTT
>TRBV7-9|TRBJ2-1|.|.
CASSLGSGSRGEQFF
TGTGCCAGCAGCTTGGGCTCCGGTAGCCGGGGTGAGCAGTTCTTC
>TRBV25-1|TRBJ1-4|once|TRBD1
CASSESETGNEKLFF
TGTGCCAGCAGTGAATCCGAGACAGGGAATGAAAAACTGTTTTTT
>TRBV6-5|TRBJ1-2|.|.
CASRSFTGNYGYTF
TGTGCCAGCAGATCTTTTACAGGGAACTATGGCTACACCTTC
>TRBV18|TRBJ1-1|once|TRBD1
CASSPQLDRANTEAFF
TGTGCCAGCTCACCACAATTGGACAGGGCGAACACTGAAGCTTTCTTT
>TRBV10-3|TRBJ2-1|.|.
CASYEGGNYNEQFF
TGTGCAAGCTACGAGGGGGGGAACTACAATGAGCAGTTCTTC
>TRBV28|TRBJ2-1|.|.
CASKGGTEIKEQFF
TGTGCCAGCAAAGGGGGGACAGAAATAAAGGAGCAGTTCTTC
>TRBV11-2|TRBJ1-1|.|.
CASSLGWAGTLNTEAFF
TGTGCCAGCAGCTTAGGGTGGGCCGGGACTTTGAACACTGAAGCTTTCTTT
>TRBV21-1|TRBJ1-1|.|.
CASSGGTGAFF
TGTGCCAGCAGTGGCGGGACCGGGGCTTTCTTT
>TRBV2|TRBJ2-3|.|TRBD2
CASTRGGSLTDTQYF
TGTGCCAGCACCCGCGGCGGGAGTTTAACAGATACGCAGTATTTT